These 8 T cell receptor beta chains were all obtained from the same sample, sequenced in a study of cytomegalovirus exposure and HLA in healthy donors. The PCR used 60 Vbeta and 13 Jbeta primers. Generated by immunoSEQ multiplex PCR, the TCRdb table keeps only in-frame clones and is missing some. Of 200,000 to 250,000 clones in the sample, more than 60% are singletons; the top ten hold 2.5% to 3.5%. Sequencing was done on a sample of PBMCs. The origin of the receptors is a woman aged 55-75 years in good health and CMV-seropositive.

The CDR3 spells CASMGGSYNSPLHF. The CDR3 coding sequence is TGTGCCAGTATGGGGGGATCCTATAATTCACCCCTCCACTTT. The chain couples TRBV19 to TRBJ1-6, with TRBD1 as a possible D gene (5 bases). Trimming took off 7 bases at V and 1 base at J, with 8 bases between the two ends. Germline CDR1 reads LNHDA; CDR2 reads SQIVND (reference sequence). The CDR3 sequence is 14 residues long. Based on the CDR3 plus reference TRBV19 and TRBJ1-6, the full variable domain is DGGITQSPKYLFRKEGQNVTLSCEQNLNHDAMYWYRQDPGQGLRLIYYSQIVNDFQKGDIAEGYSVSREKKESFPLTVTSAQKNPTAFYLCASMGGSYNSPLHFGNGTRLTVT.

This clone showed up just once. The CDR3 region has the DNA TGTGCCAGTAGTGCGTCTGGCAGGGGAATTGGGAAAGGAGATACGCAGTATTTT. Its protein product is CASSASGRGIGKGDTQYF. The genes are TRBV19 and TRBJ2-3, with a tentative D call TRBD1 (6 bases). The length of the CDR3 is 18 residues. From germline, CDR1 is LNHDA and CDR2 SQIVND (reference sequence). The V end lost 5 bases, the J end lost 5 bases, and 26 bases lay between the germline ends.

This chain uses TRBV7-9 with TRBJ1-4, with 8 nucleotides matching TRBD1. V shed 6 bases, J shed 4 bases, and the junction held 1 base outside the gene matches. Germline values: CDR1 SEHNR, CDR2 FQNEAQ (reference sequence). There are 13 residues in the CDR3. CDR3 region: CASRDRDNEKLFF. The CDR3 nucleotides read TGTGCCAGCAGGGACAGGGATAATGAAAAACTGTTTTTT.

This rearrangement joins TRBV5-1 to TRBJ1-1; 7 nucleotides match TRBD1. After removal of 4 bases from V and 0 bases from J, the junction contained 3 bases not matched to a gene. The CDR3 has 14 residues. The germline V gene has CDR1 SGHRS and CDR2 YFSETQ. The CDR3 nucleotides are TGCGCCAGCAGCAGGGACAGCCTGAACACTGAAGCTTTCTTT. Its translation: CASSRDSLNTEAFF.

Only a few counts were recorded for this clone. The gene calls are TRBV7-9 and TRBJ1-4, with D uncertain. Germline V gene data show CDR1 as SEHNR and CDR2 as FQNEAQ (reference sequence). The V and J ends lost 7 bases and 4 bases respectively, with 13 bases between them. This CDR3 has 14 residues. As DNA, the CDR3 is TGTGCCAGCACCCCTTGGGGAGTTAATGAAAAACTGTTTTTT. Protein: CASTPWGVNEKLFF.

In this sample, this clone turned up once. The V call is TRBV5-1, the J call TRBJ2-2, with D maybe TRBD2 (7 bases). The CDR3 loop spans 16 amino acids. Deletions cut 4 bases from V and 2 bases from J, with 15 bases between. Germline V gene data show CDR1 as SGHRS and CDR2 as YFSETQ. CDR3 nucleotides: TGCGCCAGCAGCCTCTTCGGGGGGCGCAACACCGGGGAGCTGTTTTTT. Translated: CASSLFGGRNTGELFF.

The chain uses TRBV7-2 and TRBJ2-7, with D possibly being TRBD2 (5 bases). There are 15 residues in the CDR3. The germline V gene has CDR1 SGHTA and CDR2 FQGNSA. With 5 bases removed from V and 3 bases from J, the gap between germline ends came to 17 bases. CDR3 DNA: TGTGCCAGCAGCGCGGGTCAGTTAGTAATCTACGAGCAGTACTTC. This encodes CASSAGQLVIYEQYF.

The rearrangement uses TRBV30 and TRBJ1-5; 7 bases map to TRBD1. In germline, CDR1 is GTSNPN, CDR2 SVGIG (reference sequence). This CDR3 has 13 amino acids. With 2 bases clipped from V and 7 bases from J, the junction kept 5 bases outside the gene matches. CDR3: CAWSQGVLQPQHF. CDR3 coding DNA: TGTGCCTGGAGTCAGGGGGTTTTGCAGCCCCAGCATTTT.